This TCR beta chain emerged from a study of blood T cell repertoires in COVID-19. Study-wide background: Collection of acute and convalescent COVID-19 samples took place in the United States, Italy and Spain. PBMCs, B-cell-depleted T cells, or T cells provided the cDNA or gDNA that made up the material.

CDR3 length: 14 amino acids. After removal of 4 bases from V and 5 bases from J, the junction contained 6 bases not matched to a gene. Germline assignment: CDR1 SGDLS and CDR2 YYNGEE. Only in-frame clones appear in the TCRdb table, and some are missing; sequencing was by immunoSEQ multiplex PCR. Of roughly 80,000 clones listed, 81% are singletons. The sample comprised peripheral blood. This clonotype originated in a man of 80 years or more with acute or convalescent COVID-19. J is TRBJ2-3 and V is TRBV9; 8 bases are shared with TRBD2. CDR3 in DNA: TGTGCCAGCAGCCTTAGCGGGAACGGAGATACGCAGTATTTT. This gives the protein CASSLSGNGDTQYF.